The clone carrying this TCR beta chain was detected ten times or more. A junction boundary mismatches the germline segment, possibly from a read error. The data derive from a study of T cells in Graves' hyperthyroidism and ophthalmopathy. The V gene's germline CDR1 is SSHAT and CDR2 FNYEAQ (reference sequence). The CDR3 loop spans 16 amino acids. The investigators amplified TCR beta CDR3 regions from RNA transcripts. The HTBI primer set was used in a first-round RT-PCR of the TCR CDR3. Each CDR3 protein is one row after TCRdb ran MiXCR on the multiplex PCR reads. The sample has hundreds of thousands of distinct CDR3 sequences, over 15% seen once.

The sequence was obtained from a woman aged 18-29 years with Graves' hyperthyroidism. The chain carries TRBV7-7 and TRBJ2-1, with TRBD2 matching over 12 bases. Sequenced: blood. The CDR3 DNA is TGTGCTAGCAGCTTGTCTAGCGGGGGGGCCGTTGGTGAGCAGTTCTTC. Amino acids: CASSLSSGGAVGEQFF.